The TCR beta chain under discussion was sequenced for a study of blood T cell repertoires in COVID-19. Study overall: Researchers got acute and convalescent COVID-19 samples from the United States, Italy and Spain.

The study recruited people aged about 18 to 95 years across roughly 25 US areas. Donors were grouped by their self-reported clinical history. This CDR3 spans 17 amino acids. Germline CDR1 is SGDLS and CDR2 is YYNGEE. Losses at the gene ends were 0 bases for V and 2 bases for J; bases not matched to a gene: 8. This clone has a single count. TCRdb's copy holds only in-frame clones and misses some; the assay was immunoSEQ multiplex PCR. The profile shows under 500,000 clones, about 90% of them singletons. This TCR derives from a woman in her late teens or twenties with acute COVID-19. The chain carries TRBV9 and TRBJ2-3; 8 nucleotides agree with TRBD2. Sequences were obtained from PBMCs or T cells enriched from blood (not recorded which). Here the CDR3 reads CASSVALSGGFTDTQYF. CDR3 DNA: TGTGCCAGCAGCGTAGCTCTCAGCGGGGGCTTCACAGATACGCAGTATTTT.